Below are 20 T cell receptor beta chains sequenced from a single sample in a study of early T cells in non-severe SARS-CoV-2 infection. TCRdb used MiXCR to reprocess the 5' RACE reads, holding one entry per CDR3 protein. The table lists 45,000 to 55,000 distinct CDR3 sequences, over 7.5% of them singletons. The specimen was whole blood. The receptors here all came from an adult who was a healthcare worker with PCR-confirmed SARS-CoV-2 infection or an uninfected control (not recorded which).

This clonotype was seen many times. The chain employs TRBV7-3 and TRBJ1-1; D gene unclear. The CDR3 totals 14 residues. CDR1 is SGHTA and CDR2 is FQGTGA in the germline V gene. Trimming took 2 bases from V and 1 from J, leaving 8 bases between them. CDR3 region: CASSLDPGNTEAFF. The CDR3 bases are TGTGCCAGCAGCTTAGATCCGGGGAACACTGAAGCTTTCTTT.

This clonotype was seen repeatedly, ten times or more. The rearrangement uses TRBV7-9 and TRBJ2-1; D gene ambiguous. Deletions cut 10 bases from V and 1 base from J, with 5 bases between. CDR3 length: 11 residues. Germline loops: CDR1 SEHNR, CDR2 FQNEAQ (reference sequence). CDR3 sequence reads: CATRSYNEQFF. In DNA form, the CDR3 reads TGTGCCACCCGTTCCTACAATGAGCAGTTCTTC. Together with reference TRBV7-9 and TRBJ2-1, the CDR3 gives the full variable domain: DTGVSQNPRHKITKRGQNVTFRCDPISEHNRLYWYRQTLGQGPEFLTYFQNEAQLEKSRLLSDRFSAERPKGSFSTLEIQRTEQGDSAMYLCATRSYNEQFFGPGTRLTVL.

This clonotype has at least ten counts. The V and J genes are TRBV2 and TRBJ1-5, with D hard to call. CDR3 length equals 11 residues. The V and J ends lost 4 bases and 13 bases respectively, with 11 bases between them. The germline V gene encodes CDR1 SNHLY and CDR2 FYNNEI. The CDR3 region has the DNA TGTGCCAGCAGTGTAGTCGGCCTGCAGCATTTT. Translating it yields CASSVVGLQHF.

The table lists this clonotype with many counts. V and J are TRBV4-1 and TRBJ2-1; no clear D. Germline V gene data show CDR1 as MGHRA and CDR2 as YSYEKL. CDR3 length: 11 residues. V was shortened by 5 bases and J by 10 bases, with 9 bases between the two germline ends. CDR3 in amino acids: CASSESGEQFF. The CDR3 DNA is TGCGCCAGCAGCGAGTCGGGCGAGCAGTTCTTC.

This clonotype was seen at least ten times. The chain couples TRBV6-5 to TRBJ1-1; TRBD1 aligns across 9 bases. CDR1 and CDR2 (germline): MNHEY, SVGAGI. CDR3 length: 16 residues. Germline trimming cut 2 bases from V and 5 bases from J; bases unmatched to any gene: 9. The CDR3 nucleotides are TGTGCCAGCAGTTACACCGGGACAGGGCGTTCAACTGAAGCTTTCTTT. Translating gives CASSYTGTGRSTEAFF.

This clonotype was seen repeatedly, ten times or more. The chain recombines TRBV25-1 with TRBJ1-1, with TRBD1 matching 7 bases. The V gene end was trimmed by 6 bases and the J gene end by 1 base; junction bases not matched to a gene: 8. Germline assignment: CDR1 MGHDK and CDR2 SYGVNS. This CDR3 region has 15 residues. The CDR3 region has the DNA TGTGCCAGCAGCCGCGCGGGGACAGCGAACACTGAAGCTTTCTTT. Amino acids: CASSRAGTANTEAFF.

This clonotype was seen at least ten times. The chain's CDR3 is CARSTEVYTEAFF. In DNA, the CDR3 is TGCGCCAGGAGTACCGAGGTTTACACTGAAGCTTTCTTT. The rearrangement uses TRBV10-1 and TRBJ1-1; D remains unclear. The CDR3 runs 13 residues. V gave up 9 bases and J gave up 3 bases, with 14 bases separating them. Germline-derived CDR1 and CDR2 are WNHNN and SYGVQD (reference sequence).

The chain joins TRBV4-1 to TRBJ2-5, with D maybe TRBD2 (6 bases). Trimming stripped 1 base from V and 1 base from J, with 13 bases between. CDR1 MGHRA and CDR2 YSYEKL come from the germline V gene. The CDR3 sequence is 16 residues long. This CDR3 reads CASSQVAEGRQETQYF. As DNA, the CDR3 is TGCGCCAGCAGCCAAGTAGCGGAGGGGCGCCAAGAGACCCAGTACTTC.

This clonotype was seen only a few times. With a much larger clone just one base away, this may be a read error. The chain uses TRBV2 and TRBJ1-5; no reliable D call. The germline V and J ends were trimmed by 2 bases and 9 bases, with 11 bases remaining between them. Germline loops: CDR1 SNHLY, CDR2 FYNNEI. The CDR3 totals 13 residues. DNA for the CDR3: TGTGCCAGCAGTGAACGGCTGTTTCGGCCCCAGCATTTT. Translating gives CASSERLFRPQHF. The entire variable domain, with the rest obtained from reference TRBV2 and TRBJ1-5, is as follows: EPEVTQTPSHQVTQMGQEVILRCVPISNHLYFYWYRQILGQKVEFLVSFYNNEISEKSEIFDDQFSVERPDGSNFTLKIRSTKLEDSAMYFCASSERLFRPQHFGDGTRLSIL.

V gene TRBV11-2 combines with J gene TRBJ2-7; maybe TRBD1 (5 bases). The length of the CDR3 is 14 residues. Trimming took off 8 bases at V and 0 bases at J, with 14 bases between the two ends. The germline V gene encodes CDR1 SGHAT and CDR2 FQNNGV. CDR3 amino acids: CASGPWTSSYEQYF. DNA for the CDR3: TGTGCCAGCGGCCCCTGGACATCCTCCTACGAGCAGTACTTC. Complete variable domain (other parts from reference TRBV11-2 and TRBJ2-7): EAGVAQSPRYKIIEKRQSVAFWCNPISGHATLYWYQQILGQGPKLLIQFQNNGVVDDSQLPKDRFSAERLKGVDSTLKIQPAKLEDSAVYLCASGPWTSSYEQYFGPGTRLTVT.

The chain carries TRBV20-1 and TRBJ1-2; perhaps TRBD1 as D (5 bases). This CDR3 is 14 amino acids long. V dropped 1 base and J dropped 4 bases, with 13 bases sitting between them. Germline V lookup: CDR1 DFQATT, CDR2 SNEGSKA (reference sequence). The CDR3 region is CSARAPTEVYGYTF. CDR3 DNA: TGCAGTGCTAGAGCCCCGACAGAAGTCTATGGCTACACCTTC.

This clonotype turned up a few times. The V call is TRBV5-1, the J call TRBJ2-3; D is ambiguous. There are 13 residues in the CDR3. Germline assignment: CDR1 SGHRS and CDR2 YFSETQ. V was cut by 5 bases and J by 5 bases, with 12 bases left in between. The CDR3 sequence is CASRGPSEDTQYF. CDR3 DNA: TGCGCCAGCAGGGGTCCATCAGAAGATACGCAGTATTTT. Full variable domain (rest looked up from reference TRBV5-1 and TRBJ2-3): KAGVTQTPRYLIKTRGQQVTLSCSPISGHRSVSWYQQTPGQGLQFLFEYFSETQRNKGNFPGRFSGRQFSNSRSEMNVSTLELGDSALYLCASRGPSEDTQYFGPGTRLTVL.

Many counts were recorded for this clonotype. The chain combines TRBV14 with TRBJ2-3, with 10 bases that match TRBD2. The V gene end was trimmed by 4 bases and the J gene end by 4 bases; junction bases not matched to a gene: 2. The CDR3 length is 14 residues. The germline gives CDR1 SGHDN, CDR2 FVKESK. CDR3 residues: CASSRLAGADTQYF. The CDR3 DNA sequence: TGTGCCAGCAGCCGGCTAGCGGGAGCAGATACGCAGTATTTT. Filled out from reference TRBV14 and TRBJ2-3, the complete variable domain reads EAGVTQFPSHSVIEKGQTVTLRCDPISGHDNLYWYRRVMGKEIKFLLHFVKESKQDESGMPNNRFLAERTGGTYSTLKVQPAELEDSGVYFCASSRLAGADTQYFGPGTRLTVL.

This clonotype was seen many times. This chain joins TRBV6-5 and TRBJ1-2; D gene unclear. Trimming stripped 0 bases from V and 7 bases from J, with 9 bases between. Germline CDR1 MNHEY, CDR2 SVGAGI. This CDR3 spans 13 amino acids. The CDR3 here is CASSYSRWGGYTF. The DNA for the CDR3 is TGTGCCAGCAGTTACTCACGGTGGGGTGGCTACACCTTC.

This clonotype was observed a handful of times. The rearrangement uses TRBV19 and TRBJ2-3; tentative D call: TRBD1 (5 bases). V lost 6 bases and J lost 5, with 12 bases in between. The CDR3 runs to 13 residues. CDR1 LNHDA and CDR2 SQIVND come from the germline V gene (reference sequence). The CDR3 here is CASRKGQGDTQYF. CDR3 DNA sequence: TGTGCCAGTAGGAAGGGCCAGGGAGATACGCAGTATTTT.

A few counts support this clonotype. V is TRBV6-5 and J is TRBJ1-2; 7 bases match TRBD1. V lost 6 bases to trimming and J lost 6 bases; unmatched junction nucleotides: 10. Germline loops: CDR1 MNHEY, CDR2 SVGAGI. The CDR3 consists of 14 residues. CDR3 protein: CASREGADWDGYTF. CDR3 DNA sequence: TGTGCCAGCAGAGAGGGGGCGGACTGGGATGGCTACACCTTC.

The V call is TRBV5-1, the J call TRBJ2-5; D remains ambiguous. Trimming stripped 2 bases from V and 0 bases from J, with 11 bases between. Germline V gene lookup returns CDR1 SGHRS and CDR2 YFSETQ. The length of the CDR3 is 15 residues. The CDR3 protein is CASSFVVSYQETQYF. The CDR3 DNA follows: TGCGCCAGCAGCTTTGTCGTCTCGTACCAAGAGACCCAGTACTTC.

This clonotype was found many times. This sequence joins TRBV7-2 and TRBJ2-7; 13 bases match TRBD2. The CDR3 is made up of 16 amino acids. The germline V gene encodes CDR1 SGHTA and CDR2 FQGNSA. Trimming at V came to 1 base and at J to 3 bases, leaving 3 bases not matched to a gene. The CDR3 DNA follows: TGTGCCAGCAGCTTAGAAGGACTAGCGGGAGTCTACGAGCAGTACTTC. Translation: CASSLEGLAGVYEQYF.

The chain uses TRBV19 and TRBJ2-7; D could derive from TRBD1 or TRBD2 (5 bases each). Deletions cut 11 bases from V and 0 bases from J, with 11 bases between. This CDR3 spans 12 amino acids. CDR1 and CDR2 (germline): LNHDA, SQIVND (reference sequence). CDR3 DNA sequence: TGTGCCTCAGGGAGCGGCTCCTACGAGCAGTACTTC. It yields the protein CASGSGSYEQYF.

This clonotype was recorded many times. The chain carries TRBV12-3 or TRBV12-4 and TRBJ2-7; D is perhaps TRBD2 (5 bases). V lost 5 bases and J 6 bases, leaving 14 bases between the germline ends. This CDR3 has 13 amino acids. The CDR3 region has the DNA TGTGCCAGCAGTGCCAGCGGACCGAGCGAGCAGTACTTC. Protein product: CASSASGPSEQYF.